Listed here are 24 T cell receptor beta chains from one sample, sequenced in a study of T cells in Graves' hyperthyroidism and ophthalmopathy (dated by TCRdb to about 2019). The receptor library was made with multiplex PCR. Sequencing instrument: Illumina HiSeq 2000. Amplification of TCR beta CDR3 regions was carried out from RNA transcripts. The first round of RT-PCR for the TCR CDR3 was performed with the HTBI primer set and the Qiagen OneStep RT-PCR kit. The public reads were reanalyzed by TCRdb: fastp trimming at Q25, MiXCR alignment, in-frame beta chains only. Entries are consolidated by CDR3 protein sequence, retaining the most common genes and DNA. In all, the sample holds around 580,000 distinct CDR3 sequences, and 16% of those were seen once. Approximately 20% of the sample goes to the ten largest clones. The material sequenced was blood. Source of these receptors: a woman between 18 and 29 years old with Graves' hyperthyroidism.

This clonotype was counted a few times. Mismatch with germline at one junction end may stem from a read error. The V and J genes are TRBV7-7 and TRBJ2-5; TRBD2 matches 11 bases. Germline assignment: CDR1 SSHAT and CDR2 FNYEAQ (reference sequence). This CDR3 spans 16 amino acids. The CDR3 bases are TGTGCTAGCAGCTTGATTCTAGCGGGGGGCCAAGAGACCCAGTACTTC. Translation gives CASSLILAGGQETQYF. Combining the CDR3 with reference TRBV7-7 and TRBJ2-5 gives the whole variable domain GAGVSQSPRYKVTKRGQDVTLRCDPISSHATLYWYQQALGQGPEFLTYFNYEAQPDKSGLPSDRFSAERPEGSISTLTIQRTEQRDSAMYRCASSLILAGGQETQYFGPGTRLLVL.

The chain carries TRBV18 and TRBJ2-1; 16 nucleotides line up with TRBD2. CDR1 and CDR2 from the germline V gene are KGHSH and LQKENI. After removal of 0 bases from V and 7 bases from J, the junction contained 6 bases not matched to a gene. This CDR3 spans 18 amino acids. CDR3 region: CASSPPGLAGGPSNEQFF. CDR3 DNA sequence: TGTGCCAGCTCACCACCGGGACTAGCGGGAGGGCCCTCGAATGAGCAGTTCTTC.

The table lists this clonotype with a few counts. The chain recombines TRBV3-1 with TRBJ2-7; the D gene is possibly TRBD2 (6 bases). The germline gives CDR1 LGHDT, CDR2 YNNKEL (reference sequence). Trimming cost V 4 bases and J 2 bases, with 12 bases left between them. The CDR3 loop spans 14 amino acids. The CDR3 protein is CASSPSSATYEQYF. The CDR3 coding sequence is TGTGCCAGCAGCCCTTCTAGCGCCACCTACGAGCAGTACTTC.

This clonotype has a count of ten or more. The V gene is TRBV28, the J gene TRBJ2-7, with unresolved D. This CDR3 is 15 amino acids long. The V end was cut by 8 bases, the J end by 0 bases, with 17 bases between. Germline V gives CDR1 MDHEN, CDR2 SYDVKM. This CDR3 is CASLPLGLSSYEQYF. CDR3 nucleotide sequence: TGTGCCAGCCTCCCCCTAGGTCTCAGCTCCTACGAGCAGTACTTC.

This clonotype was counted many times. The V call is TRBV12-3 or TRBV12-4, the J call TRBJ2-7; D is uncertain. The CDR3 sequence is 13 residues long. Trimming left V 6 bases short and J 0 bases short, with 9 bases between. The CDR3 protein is CASSLQSSYEQYF. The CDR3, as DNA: TGTGCCAGCAGCTTACAGAGCTCCTACGAGCAGTACTTC.

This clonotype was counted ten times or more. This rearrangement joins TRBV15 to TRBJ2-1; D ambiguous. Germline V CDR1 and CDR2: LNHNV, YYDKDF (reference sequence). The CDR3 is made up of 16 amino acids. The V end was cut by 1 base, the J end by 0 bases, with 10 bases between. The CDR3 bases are TGTGCCACCAGCAGAGGCATGGCCATCTCCTACAATGAGCAGTTCTTC. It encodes CATSRGMAISYNEQFF.

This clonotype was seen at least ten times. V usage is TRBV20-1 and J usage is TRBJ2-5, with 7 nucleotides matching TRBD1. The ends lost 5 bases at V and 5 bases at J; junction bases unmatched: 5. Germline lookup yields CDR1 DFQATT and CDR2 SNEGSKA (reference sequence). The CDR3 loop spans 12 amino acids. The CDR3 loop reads CSAGTASETQYF. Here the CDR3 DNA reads TGCAGTGCTGGGACAGCATCGGAGACCCAGTACTTC.

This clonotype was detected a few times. As DNA, the CDR3 is TGTGCCAGCAGCGTAGGACAGGTCCCCCTCGAGCAGTACTTC. Its protein is CASSVGQVPLEQYF. The chain links TRBV9 to TRBJ2-7; possibly TRBD1 for D (6 bases). The CDR3 has 14 amino acids. V was clipped by 0 bases and J by 6 bases, with 13 bases between them. Germline CDR1 and CDR2: SGDLS and YYNGEE. Full variable domain (remainder filled in from reference TRBV9 and TRBJ2-7): DSGVTQTPKHLITATGQRVTLRCSPRSGDLSVYWYQQSLDQGLQFLIQYYNGEERAKGNILERFSAQQFPDLHSELNLSSLELGDSALYFCASSVGQVPLEQYFGPGTRLTVT.

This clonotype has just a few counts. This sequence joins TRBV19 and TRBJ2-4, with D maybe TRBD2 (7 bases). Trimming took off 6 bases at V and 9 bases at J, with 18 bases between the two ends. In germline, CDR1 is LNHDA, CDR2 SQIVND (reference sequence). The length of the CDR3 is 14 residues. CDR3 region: CASSPAGAEGIQYF. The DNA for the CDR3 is TGTGCCAGTAGCCCCGCGGGGGCAGAGGGCATTCAGTACTTC.

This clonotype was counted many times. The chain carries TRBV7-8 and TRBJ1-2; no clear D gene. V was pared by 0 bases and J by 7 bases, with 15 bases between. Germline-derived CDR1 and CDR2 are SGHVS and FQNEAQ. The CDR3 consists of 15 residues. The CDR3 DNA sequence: TGTGCCAGCAGCTTAGCGTACGGTGCGACTGGTGGCTACACCTTC. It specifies CASSLAYGATGGYTF.

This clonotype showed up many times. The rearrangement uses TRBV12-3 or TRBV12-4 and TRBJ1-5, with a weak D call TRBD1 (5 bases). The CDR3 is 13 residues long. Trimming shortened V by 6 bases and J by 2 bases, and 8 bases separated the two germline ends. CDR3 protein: CASRVRGNQPQHF. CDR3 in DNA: TGTGCCAGCAGGGTCAGGGGCAATCAGCCCCAGCATTTT.

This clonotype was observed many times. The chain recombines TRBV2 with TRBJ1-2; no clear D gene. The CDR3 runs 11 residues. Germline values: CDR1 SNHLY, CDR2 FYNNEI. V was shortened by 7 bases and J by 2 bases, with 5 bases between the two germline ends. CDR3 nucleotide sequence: TGTGCCAGCAAGAACAACTATGGCTACACCTTC. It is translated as CASKNNYGYTF.

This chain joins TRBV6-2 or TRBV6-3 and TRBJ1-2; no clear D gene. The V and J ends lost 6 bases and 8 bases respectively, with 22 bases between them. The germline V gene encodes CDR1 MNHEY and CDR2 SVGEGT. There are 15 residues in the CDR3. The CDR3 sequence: CASRFSSTGSGGYTF. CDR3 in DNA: TGTGCCAGCAGATTTTCGTCGACGGGTTCGGGAGGCTACACCTTC.

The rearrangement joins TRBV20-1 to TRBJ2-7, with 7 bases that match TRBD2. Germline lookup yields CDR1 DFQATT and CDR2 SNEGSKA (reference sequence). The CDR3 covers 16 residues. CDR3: CSTPVPSAGVRYEQYF. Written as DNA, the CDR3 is TGCAGCACCCCGGTCCCCTCTGCGGGAGTCCGCTACGAGCAGTACTTC.

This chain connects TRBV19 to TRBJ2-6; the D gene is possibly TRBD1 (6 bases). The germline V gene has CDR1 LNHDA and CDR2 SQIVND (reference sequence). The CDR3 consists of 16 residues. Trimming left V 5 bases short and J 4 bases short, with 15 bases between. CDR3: CASSFGGASGANVLTF. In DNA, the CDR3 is TGTGCCAGTAGTTTTGGGGGCGCGAGCGGGGCCAACGTCCTGACTTTC.

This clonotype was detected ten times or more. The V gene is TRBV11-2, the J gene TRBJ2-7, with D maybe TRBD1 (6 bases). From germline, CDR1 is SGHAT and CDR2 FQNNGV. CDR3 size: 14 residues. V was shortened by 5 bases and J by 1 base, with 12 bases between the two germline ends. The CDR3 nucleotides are TGTGCCAGCAGCATGGGACACCGTTCCTACGAGCAGTACTTC. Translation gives CASSMGHRSYEQYF. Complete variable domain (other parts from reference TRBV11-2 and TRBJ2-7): EAGVAQSPRYKIIEKRQSVAFWCNPISGHATLYWYQQILGQGPKLLIQFQNNGVVDDSQLPKDRFSAERLKGVDSTLKIQPAKLEDSAVYLCASSMGHRSYEQYFGPGTRLTVT.

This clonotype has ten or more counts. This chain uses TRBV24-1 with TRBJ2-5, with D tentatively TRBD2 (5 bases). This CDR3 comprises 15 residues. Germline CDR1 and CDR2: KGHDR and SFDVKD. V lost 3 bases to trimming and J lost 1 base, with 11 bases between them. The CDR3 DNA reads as TGTGCCACCAGTGATGCCTCGGGGAGCCAAGAGACCCAGTACTTC. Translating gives CATSDASGSQETQYF.

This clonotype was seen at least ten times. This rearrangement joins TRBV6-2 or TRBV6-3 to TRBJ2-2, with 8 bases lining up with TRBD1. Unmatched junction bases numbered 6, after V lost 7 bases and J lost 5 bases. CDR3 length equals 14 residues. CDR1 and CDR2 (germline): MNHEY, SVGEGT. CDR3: CASTTTGGTGELFF. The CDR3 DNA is TGTGCCAGCACCACCACAGGGGGGACCGGGGAGCTGTTTTTT.

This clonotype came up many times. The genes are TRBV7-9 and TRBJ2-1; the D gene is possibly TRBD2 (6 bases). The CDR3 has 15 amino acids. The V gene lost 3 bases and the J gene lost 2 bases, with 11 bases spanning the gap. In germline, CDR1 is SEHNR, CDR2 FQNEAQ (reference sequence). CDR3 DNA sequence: TGTGCCAGCAGCTTGTTGGGAGGTCCCTACAATGAGCAGTTCTTC. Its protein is CASSLLGGPYNEQFF.

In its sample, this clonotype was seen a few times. CDR3 in DNA: TGTGCCAGTAGCCCCAGGGTAATGAACACTGAAGCTTTCTTT. Its translation: CASSPRVMNTEAFF. The chain couples TRBV19 to TRBJ1-1; perhaps TRBD1 as D (5 bases). V was clipped by 6 bases and J by 0 bases, with 11 bases between them. The germline gives CDR1 LNHDA, CDR2 SQIVND (reference sequence). There are 14 residues in the CDR3.

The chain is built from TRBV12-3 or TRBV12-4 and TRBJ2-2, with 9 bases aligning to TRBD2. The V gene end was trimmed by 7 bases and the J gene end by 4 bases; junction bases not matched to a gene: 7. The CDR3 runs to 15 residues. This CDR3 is CASNIAGAVTGELFF. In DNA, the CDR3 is TGTGCCAGCAACATAGCGGGAGCGGTCACCGGGGAGCTGTTTTTT.

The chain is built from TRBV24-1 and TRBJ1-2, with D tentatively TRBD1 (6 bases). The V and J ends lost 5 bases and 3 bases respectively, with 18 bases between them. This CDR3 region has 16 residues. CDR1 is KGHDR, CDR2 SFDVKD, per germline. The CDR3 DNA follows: TGTGCCACCAGTGGGTCCAAGGGGGGCCAGGACTATGGCTACACCTTC. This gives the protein CATSGSKGGQDYGYTF.

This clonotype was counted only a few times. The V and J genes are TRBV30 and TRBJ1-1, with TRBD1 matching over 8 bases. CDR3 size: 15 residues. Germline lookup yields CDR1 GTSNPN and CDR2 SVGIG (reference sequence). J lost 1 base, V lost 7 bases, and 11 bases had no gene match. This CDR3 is CASIITDRANTEAFF. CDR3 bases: TGTGCCTCCATAATCACGGACAGGGCGAACACTGAAGCTTTCTTT.

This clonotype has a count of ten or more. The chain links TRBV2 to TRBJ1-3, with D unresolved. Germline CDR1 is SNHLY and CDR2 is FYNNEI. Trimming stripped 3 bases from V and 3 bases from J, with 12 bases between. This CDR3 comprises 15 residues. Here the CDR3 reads CASSDVGSGGNTIYF. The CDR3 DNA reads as TGTGCCAGCAGTGACGTTGGCTCAGGTGGAAACACCATATATTTT.